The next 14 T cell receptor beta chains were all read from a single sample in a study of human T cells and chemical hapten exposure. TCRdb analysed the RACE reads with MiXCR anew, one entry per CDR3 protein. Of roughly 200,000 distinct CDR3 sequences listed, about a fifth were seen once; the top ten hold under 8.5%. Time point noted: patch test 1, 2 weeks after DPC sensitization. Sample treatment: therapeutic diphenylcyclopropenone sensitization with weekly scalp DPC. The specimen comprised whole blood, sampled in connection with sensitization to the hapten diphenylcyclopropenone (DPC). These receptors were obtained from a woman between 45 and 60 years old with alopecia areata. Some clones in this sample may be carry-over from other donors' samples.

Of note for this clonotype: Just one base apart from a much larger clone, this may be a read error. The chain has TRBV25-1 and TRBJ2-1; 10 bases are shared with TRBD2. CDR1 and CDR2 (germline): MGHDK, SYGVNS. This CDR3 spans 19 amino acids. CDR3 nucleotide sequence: TGTGTCAGCGAAATTACCGGGACTAGCGTAAAGAGCTCCTACAATGAGCAGTTCTTC. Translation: CVSEITGTSVKSSYNEQFF.

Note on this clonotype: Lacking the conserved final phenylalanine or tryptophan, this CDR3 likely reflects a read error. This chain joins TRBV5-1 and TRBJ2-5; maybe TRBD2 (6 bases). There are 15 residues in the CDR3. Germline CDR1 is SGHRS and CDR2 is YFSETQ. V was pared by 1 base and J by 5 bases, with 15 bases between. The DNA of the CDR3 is TGCGCCAGCAGCTTGACGGGACTTCTGCTCGAGACCCAGTACTCC. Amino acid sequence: CASSLTGLLLETQYS.

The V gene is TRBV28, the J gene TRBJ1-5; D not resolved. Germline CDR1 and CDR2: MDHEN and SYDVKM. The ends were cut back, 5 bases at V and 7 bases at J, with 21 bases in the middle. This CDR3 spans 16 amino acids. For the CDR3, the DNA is TGTGCCAGCAGTCCTCAGCCCGGGATAACGCCCCAGCCCCAGCATTTT. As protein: CASSPQPGITPQPQHF.

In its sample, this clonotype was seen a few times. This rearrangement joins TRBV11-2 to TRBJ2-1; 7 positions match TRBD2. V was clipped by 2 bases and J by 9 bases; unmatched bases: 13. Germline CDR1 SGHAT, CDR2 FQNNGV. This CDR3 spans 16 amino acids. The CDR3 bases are TGTGCCAGCAGCTTAAGCGGGACTGCCTCCACACTTGAGCAGTTCTTC. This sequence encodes CASSLSGTASTLEQFF.

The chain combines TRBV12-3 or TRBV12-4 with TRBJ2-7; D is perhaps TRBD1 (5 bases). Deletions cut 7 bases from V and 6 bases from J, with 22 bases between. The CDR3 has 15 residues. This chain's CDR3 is CASTVTPGFHGEQYF. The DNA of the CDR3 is TGTGCCAGCACCGTTACGCCAGGGTTTCACGGCGAGCAGTACTTC.

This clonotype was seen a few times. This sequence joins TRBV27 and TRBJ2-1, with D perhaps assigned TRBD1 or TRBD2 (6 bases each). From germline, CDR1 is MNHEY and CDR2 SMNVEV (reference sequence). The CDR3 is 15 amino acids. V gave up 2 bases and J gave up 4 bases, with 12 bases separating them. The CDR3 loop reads CASSLALGGYNEQFF. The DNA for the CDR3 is TGTGCCAGCAGTTTAGCTCTAGGGGGGTACAATGAGCAGTTCTTC.

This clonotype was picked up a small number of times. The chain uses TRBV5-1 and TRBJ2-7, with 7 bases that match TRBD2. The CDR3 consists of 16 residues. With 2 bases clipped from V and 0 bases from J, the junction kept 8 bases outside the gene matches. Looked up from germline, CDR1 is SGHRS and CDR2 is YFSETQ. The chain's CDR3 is CASSFSSGTPSYEQYF. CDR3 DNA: TGCGCCAGCAGCTTTTCTAGCGGAACTCCCTCCTACGAGCAGTACTTC.

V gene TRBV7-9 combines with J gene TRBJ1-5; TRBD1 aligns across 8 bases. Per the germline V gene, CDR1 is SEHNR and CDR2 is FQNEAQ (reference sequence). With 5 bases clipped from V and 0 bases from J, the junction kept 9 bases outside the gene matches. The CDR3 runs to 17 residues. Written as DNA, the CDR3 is TGTGCCAGCAGCATTAGCCGGACAGGGAATAGCAATCAGCCCCAGCATTTT. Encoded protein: CASSISRTGNSNQPQHF. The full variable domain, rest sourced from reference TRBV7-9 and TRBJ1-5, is DTGVSQNPRHKITKRGQNVTFRCDPISEHNRLYWYRQTLGQGPEFLTYFQNEAQLEKSRLLSDRFSAERPKGSFSTLEIQRTEQGDSAMYLCASSISRTGNSNQPQHFGDGTRLSIL.

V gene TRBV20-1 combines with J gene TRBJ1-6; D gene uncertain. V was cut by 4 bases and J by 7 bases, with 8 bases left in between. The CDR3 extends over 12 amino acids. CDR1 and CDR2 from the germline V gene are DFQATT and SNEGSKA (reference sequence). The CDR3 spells CSAIGINSPLHF. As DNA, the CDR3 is TGCAGTGCTATAGGGATCAATTCACCCCTCCACTTT.

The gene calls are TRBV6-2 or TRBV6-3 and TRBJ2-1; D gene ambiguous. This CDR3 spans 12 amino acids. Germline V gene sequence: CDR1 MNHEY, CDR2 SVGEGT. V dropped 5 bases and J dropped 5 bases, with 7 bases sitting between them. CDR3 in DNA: TGTGCCAGCAGTAACCCTAACAATGAGCAGTTCTTC. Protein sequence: CASSNPNNEQFF.

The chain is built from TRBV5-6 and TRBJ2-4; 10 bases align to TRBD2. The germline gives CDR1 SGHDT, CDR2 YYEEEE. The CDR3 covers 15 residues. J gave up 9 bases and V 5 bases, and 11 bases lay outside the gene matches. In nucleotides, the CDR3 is TGTGCCAGCAGGACCACTAGCGGGGCCAAGGGCATTCAGTACTTC. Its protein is CASRTTSGAKGIQYF.

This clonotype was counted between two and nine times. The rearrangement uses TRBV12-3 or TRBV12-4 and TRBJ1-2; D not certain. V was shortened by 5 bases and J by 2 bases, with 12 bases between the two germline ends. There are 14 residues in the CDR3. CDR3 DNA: TGTGCCAGCAGTCTGACCACCGCCAACTATGGCTACACCTTC. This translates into CASSLTTANYGYTF.

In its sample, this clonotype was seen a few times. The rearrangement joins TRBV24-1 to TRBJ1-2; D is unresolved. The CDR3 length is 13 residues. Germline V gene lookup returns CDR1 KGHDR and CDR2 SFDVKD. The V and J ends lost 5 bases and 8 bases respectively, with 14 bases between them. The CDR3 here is CATSAGSRGGYTF. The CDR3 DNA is TGTGCCACCAGTGCCGGGTCTCGCGGCGGCTACACCTTC.

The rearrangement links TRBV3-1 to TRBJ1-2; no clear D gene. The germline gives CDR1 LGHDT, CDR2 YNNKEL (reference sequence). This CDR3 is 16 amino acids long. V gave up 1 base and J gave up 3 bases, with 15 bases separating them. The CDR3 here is CASSQGLGAVHYGYTF. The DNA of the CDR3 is TGTGCCAGCAGCCAAGGGCTCGGCGCGGTTCACTATGGCTACACCTTC.